This T cell receptor beta chain stems from a study of Graves' ophthalmopathy and Graves' hyperthyroidism. Overall study results and limits: Blood also contained most of the expanded thyroid clonotypes above 0.001 frequency.

From RNA, the CDR3 regions of TCR beta chains were amplified and sequenced. An initial RT-PCR round employing HTBI primers preceded a second-round multiplex PCR. TCRdb analysed the multiplex PCR reads with MiXCR anew, one entry per CDR3 protein. The data show about 550,000 distinct CDR3 sequences, under 45% seen once. As regards this clonotype: The antigen is not known.

Each hyperthyroidism patient was newly diagnosed, with under 2 months' duration, and aged 18 to 65. Diagnosis used clinical symptoms, serum thyroxine, TRAb, thyroid ultrasound and orbital computed tomography. The CDR3 covers 13 residues. V lost 7 bases and J lost 2, with 14 bases in between. Per the germline V gene, CDR1 is SQVTM and CDR2 is ANQGSEA. The TCR sequence derives from an adult man with Graves' hyperthyroidism. The chain has TRBV29-1 and TRBJ2-5; D is tentatively TRBD1 or TRBD2 (6 bases each). Input material: peripheral blood or thyroid tissue (not recorded which). The CDR3 sequence: CSGRGMLQETQYF. CDR3 nucleotide sequence: TGCAGCGGGAGGGGGATGCTACAAGAGACCCAGTACTTC.